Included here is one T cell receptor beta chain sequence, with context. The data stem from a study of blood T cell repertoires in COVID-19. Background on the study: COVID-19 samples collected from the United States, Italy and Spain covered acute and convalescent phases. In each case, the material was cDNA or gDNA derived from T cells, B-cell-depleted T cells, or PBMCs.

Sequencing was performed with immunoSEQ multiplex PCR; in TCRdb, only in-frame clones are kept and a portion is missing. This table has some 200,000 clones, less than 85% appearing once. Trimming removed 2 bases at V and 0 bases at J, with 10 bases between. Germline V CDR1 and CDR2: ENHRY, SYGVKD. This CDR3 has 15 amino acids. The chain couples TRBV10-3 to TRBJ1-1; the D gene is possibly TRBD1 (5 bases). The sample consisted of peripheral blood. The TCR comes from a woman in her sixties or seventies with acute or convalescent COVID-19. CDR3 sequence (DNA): TGTGCCATCAGTGAGGGGCGACAGATGAACACTGAAGCTTTCTTT. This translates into CAISEGRQMNTEAFF.